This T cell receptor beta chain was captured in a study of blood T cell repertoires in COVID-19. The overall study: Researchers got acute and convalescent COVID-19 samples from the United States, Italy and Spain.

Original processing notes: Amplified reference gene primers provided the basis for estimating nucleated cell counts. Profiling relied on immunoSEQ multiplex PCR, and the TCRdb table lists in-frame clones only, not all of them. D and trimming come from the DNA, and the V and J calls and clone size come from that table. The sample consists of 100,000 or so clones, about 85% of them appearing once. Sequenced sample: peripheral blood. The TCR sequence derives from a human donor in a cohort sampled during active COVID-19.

DNA for the CDR3: TGTGCCAGCAGATCCGGGACAGGGTTCTATGGCTACACCTTC. Translating it yields CASRSGTGFYGYTF. V and J are TRBV28 and TRBJ1-2, with 9 bases matching TRBD1. Germline V gene data show CDR1 as MDHEN and CDR2 as SYDVKM. CDR3 length: 14 residues. V lost 6 bases and J lost 4; bases outside the gene matches: 6.